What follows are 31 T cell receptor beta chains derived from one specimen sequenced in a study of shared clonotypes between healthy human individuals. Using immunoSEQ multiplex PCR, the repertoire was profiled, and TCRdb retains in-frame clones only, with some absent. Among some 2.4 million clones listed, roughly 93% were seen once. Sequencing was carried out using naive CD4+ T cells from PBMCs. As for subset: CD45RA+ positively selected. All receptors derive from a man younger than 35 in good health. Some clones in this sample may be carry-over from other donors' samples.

CDR3 region: CASSKGLAASTDTQYF. DNA of the CDR3: TGTGCCAGCAGTAAGGGACTAGCGGCTAGCACAGATACGCAGTATTTT. V is TRBV7-3 and J is TRBJ2-3; the match to TRBD2 covers 11 bases. With 6 bases clipped from V and 0 bases from J, the junction kept 5 bases outside the gene matches. The germline gives CDR1 SGHTA, CDR2 FQGTGA. This CDR3 comprises 16 residues. The complete variable domain, with remaining parts taken from reference TRBV7-3 and TRBJ2-3, reads GAGVSQTPSNKVTEKGKYVELRCDPISGHTALYWYRQSLGQGPEFLIYFQGTGAADDSGLPNDRFFAVRPEGSVSTLKIQRTERGDSAVYLCASSKGLAASTDTQYFGPGTRLTVL.

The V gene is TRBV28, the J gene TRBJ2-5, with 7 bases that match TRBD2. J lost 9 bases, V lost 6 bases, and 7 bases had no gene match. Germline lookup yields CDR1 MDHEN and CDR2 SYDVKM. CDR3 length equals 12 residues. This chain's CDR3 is CASSRLGGAQYF. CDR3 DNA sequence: TGTGCCAGCAGCCGATTGGGGGGGGCCCAGTACTTC.

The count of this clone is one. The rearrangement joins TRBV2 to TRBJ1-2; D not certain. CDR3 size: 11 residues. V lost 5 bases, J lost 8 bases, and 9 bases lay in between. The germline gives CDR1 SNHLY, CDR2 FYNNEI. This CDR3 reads CASSQWAGYTF. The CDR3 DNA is TGTGCCAGCAGTCAGTGGGCCGGCTACACCTTC.

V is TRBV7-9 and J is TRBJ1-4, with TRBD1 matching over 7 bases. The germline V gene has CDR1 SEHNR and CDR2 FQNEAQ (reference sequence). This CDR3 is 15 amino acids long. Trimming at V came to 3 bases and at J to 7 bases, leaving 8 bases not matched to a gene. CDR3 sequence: CASSLRQGEGEKLFF. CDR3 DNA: TGTGCCAGCAGCTTGAGACAGGGCGAGGGTGAAAAACTGTTTTTT.

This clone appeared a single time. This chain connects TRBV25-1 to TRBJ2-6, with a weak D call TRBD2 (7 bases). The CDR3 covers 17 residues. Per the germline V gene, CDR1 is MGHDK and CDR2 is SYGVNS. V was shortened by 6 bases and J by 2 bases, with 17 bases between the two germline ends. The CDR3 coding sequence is TGTGCCAGCAGCCTGGGGGGGGCGCTCACTGGGGCCAACGTCCTGACTTTC. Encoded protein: CASSLGGALTGANVLTF.

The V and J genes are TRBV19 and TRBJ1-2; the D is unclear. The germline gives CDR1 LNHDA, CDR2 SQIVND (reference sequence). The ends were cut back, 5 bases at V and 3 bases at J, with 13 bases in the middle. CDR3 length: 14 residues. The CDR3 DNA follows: TGTGCCAGTAGTGTCGGAGCCCGTGACTATGGCTACACCTTC. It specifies CASSVGARDYGYTF.

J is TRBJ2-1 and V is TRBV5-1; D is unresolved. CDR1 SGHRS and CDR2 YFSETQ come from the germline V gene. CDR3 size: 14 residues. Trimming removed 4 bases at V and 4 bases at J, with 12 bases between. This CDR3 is CASSPLAQYNEQFF. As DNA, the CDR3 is TGCGCCAGCAGCCCGTTGGCCCAATACAATGAGCAGTTCTTC.

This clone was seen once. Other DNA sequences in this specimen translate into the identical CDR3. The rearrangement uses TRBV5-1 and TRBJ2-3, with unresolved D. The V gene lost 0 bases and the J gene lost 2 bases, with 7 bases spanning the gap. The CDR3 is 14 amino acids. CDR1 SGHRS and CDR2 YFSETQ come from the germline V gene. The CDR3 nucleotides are TGCGCCAGCAGCTTGGATACCTCCACAGATACGCAGTATTTT. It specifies CASSLDTSTDTQYF.

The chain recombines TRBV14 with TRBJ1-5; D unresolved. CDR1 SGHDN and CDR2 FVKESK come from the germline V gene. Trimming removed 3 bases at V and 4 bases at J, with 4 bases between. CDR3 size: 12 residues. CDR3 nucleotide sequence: TGTGCCAGCAGCCACGGGAATCAGCCCCAGCATTTT. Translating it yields CASSHGNQPQHF.

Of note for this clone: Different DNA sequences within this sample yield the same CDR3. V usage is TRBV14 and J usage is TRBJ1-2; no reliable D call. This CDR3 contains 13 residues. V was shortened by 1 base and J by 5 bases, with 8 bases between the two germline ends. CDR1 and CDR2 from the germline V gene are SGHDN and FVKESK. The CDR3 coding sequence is TGTGCCAGCAGCCAAGGGCCCCGGTATGGCTACACCTTC. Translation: CASSQGPRYGYTF.

CDR3 residues: CASSLDWSGSSSYEQYF. CDR3 nucleotides: TGTGCCAGCAGCTTAGATTGGAGCGGGAGTAGCTCCTACGAGCAGTACTTC. The V and J genes are TRBV7-9 and TRBJ2-7, with TRBD2 matching 8 bases. This CDR3 spans 17 amino acids. Germline trimming cut 1 base from V and 0 bases from J; bases unmatched to any gene: 8. Germline V gene data show CDR1 as SEHNR and CDR2 as FQNEAQ (reference sequence).

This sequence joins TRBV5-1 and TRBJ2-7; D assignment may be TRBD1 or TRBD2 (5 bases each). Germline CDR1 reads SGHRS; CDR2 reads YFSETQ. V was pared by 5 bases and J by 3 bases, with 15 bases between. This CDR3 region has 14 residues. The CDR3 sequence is CASSRGRSNYEQYF. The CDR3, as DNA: TGCGCCAGCAGTCGGGGACGGTCCAACTACGAGCAGTACTTC.

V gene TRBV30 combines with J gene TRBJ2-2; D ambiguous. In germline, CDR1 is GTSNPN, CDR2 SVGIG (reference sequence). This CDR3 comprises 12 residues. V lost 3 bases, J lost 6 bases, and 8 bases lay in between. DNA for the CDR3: TGTGCCTGGAGCGCTGGTCCCGGGGAGCTGTTTTTT. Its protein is CAWSAGPGELFF.

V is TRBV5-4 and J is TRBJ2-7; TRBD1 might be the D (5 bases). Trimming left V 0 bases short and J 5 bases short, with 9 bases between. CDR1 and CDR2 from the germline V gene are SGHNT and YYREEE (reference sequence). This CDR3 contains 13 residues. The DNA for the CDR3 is TGTGCCAGCAGCTTGGTAGGGGTCGACGAGCAGTACTTC. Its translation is CASSLVGVDEQYF.

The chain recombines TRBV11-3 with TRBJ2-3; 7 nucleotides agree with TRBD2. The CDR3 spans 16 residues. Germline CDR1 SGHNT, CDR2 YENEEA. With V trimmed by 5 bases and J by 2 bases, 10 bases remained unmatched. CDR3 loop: CASSRYGTIDTDTQYF. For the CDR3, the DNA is TGTGCCAGCAGCCGCTATGGGACTATCGACACAGATACGCAGTATTTT.

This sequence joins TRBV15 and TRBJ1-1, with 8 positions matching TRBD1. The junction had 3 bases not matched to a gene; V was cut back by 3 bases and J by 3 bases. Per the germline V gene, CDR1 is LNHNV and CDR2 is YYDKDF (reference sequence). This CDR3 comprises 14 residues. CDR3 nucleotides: TGTGCCACCAGCAGCCCAGGGGGCGACACTGAAGCTTTCTTT. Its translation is CATSSPGGDTEAFF.

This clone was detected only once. The DNA of the CDR3 is TGTGCCAGCAGCCCGCTTACTAGCGGGAGGAACAATGAGCAGTTCTTC. Translating gives CASSPLTSGRNNEQFF. The rearrangement links TRBV5-4 to TRBJ2-1, with 12 bases lining up with TRBD2. The CDR3 spans 16 residues. V shed 4 bases and J 5 bases; nucleotides not matched to a gene: 7. Germline assignment: CDR1 SGHNT and CDR2 YYREEE (reference sequence).

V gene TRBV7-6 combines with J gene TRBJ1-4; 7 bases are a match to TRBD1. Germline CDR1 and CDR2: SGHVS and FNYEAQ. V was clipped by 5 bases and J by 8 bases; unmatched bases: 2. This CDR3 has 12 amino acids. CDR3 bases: TGTGCCAGCAGCCAGGGGGGCGAAAAACTGTTTTTT. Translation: CASSQGGEKLFF.

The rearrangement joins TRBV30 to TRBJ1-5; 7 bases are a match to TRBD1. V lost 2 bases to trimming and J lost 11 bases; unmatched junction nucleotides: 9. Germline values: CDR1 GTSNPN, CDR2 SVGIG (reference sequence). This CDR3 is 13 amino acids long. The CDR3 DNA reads TGTGCCTGGAGTTTACAGGGGACTGTCGCCCAGCATTTT. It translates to CAWSLQGTVAQHF.

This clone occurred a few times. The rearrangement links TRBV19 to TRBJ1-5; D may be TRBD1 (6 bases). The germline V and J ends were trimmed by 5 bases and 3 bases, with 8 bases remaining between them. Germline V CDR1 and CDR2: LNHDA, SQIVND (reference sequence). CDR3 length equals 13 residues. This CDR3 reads CASSGQHNQPQHF. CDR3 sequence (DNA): TGTGCCAGTAGTGGACAGCACAATCAGCCCCAGCATTTT.

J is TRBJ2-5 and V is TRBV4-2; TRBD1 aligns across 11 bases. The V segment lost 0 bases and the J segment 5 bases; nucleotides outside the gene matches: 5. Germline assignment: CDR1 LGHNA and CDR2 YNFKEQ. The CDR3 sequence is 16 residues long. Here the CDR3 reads CASSQDSGTGGETQYF. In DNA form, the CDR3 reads TGTGCCAGCAGCCAAGATTCCGGGACAGGGGGGGAGACCCAGTACTTC.

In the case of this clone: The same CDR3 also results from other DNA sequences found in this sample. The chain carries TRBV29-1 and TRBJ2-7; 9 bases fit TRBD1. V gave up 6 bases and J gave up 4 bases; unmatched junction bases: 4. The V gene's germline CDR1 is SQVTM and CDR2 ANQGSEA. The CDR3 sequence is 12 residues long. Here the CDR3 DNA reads TGCAGCGTGGGACAGGGCACTTACGAGCAGTACTTC. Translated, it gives CSVGQGTYEQYF.

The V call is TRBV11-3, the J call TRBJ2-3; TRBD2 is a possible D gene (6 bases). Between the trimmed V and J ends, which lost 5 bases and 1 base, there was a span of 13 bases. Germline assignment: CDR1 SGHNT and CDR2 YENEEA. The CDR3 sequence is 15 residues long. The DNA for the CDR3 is TGTGCCAGCAGCCCTCAGGCTAGCGGCACAGATACGCAGTATTTT. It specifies CASSPQASGTDTQYF.

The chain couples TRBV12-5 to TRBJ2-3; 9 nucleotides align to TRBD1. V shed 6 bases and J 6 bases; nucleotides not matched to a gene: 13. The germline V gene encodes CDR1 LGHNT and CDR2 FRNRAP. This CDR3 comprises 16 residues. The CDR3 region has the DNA TGTGCTAGTGGCGAACCGGGACAGGGTTTTTCGGATACGCAGTATTTT. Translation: CASGEPGQGFSDTQYF.

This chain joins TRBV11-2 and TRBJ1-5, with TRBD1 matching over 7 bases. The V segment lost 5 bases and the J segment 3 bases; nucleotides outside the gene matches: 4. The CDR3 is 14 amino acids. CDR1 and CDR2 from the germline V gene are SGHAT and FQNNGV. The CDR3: CASSPTGDNQPQHF. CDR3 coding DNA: TGTGCCAGCAGCCCTACAGGGGACAATCAGCCCCAGCATTTT.

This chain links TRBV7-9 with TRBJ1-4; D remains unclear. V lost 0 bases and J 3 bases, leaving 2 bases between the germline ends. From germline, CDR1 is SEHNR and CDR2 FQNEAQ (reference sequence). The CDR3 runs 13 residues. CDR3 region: CASSLASNEKLFF. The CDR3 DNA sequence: TGTGCCAGCAGCTTAGCTTCTAATGAAAAACTGTTTTTT. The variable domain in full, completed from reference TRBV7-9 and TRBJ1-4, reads DTGVSQNPRHKITKRGQNVTFRCDPISEHNRLYWYRQTLGQGPEFLTYFQNEAQLEKSRLLSDRFSAERPKGSFSTLEIQRTEQGDSAMYLCASSLASNEKLFFGSGTQLSVL.

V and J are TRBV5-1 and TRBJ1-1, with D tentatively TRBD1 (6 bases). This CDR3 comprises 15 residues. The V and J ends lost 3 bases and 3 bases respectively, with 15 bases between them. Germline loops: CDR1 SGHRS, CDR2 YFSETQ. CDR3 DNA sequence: TGCGCCAGCAGCTCCAACAGGGTAGGGGACACTGAAGCTTTCTTT. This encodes CASSSNRVGDTEAFF.

CDR3 nucleotides: TGCGCCAGCAGCTTGGAGCACAGCTCTGGAAACACCATATATTTT. Its translation is CASSLEHSSGNTIYF. The V call is TRBV5-1, the J call TRBJ1-3, with no clear D. The V and J ends lost 0 bases and 0 bases respectively, with 7 bases between them. CDR3 length: 15 residues. Germline V gene data show CDR1 as SGHRS and CDR2 as YFSETQ.

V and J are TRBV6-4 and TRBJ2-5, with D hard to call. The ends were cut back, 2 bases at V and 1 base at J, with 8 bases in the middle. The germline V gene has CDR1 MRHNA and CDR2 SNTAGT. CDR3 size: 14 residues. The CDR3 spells CASSDRGPQETQYF. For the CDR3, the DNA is TGTGCCAGCAGTGACAGAGGCCCCCAAGAGACCCAGTACTTC.

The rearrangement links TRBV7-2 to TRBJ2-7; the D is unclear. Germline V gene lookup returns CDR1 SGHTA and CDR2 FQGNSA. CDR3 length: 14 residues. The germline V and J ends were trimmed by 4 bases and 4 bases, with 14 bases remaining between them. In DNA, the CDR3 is TGTGCCAGCAGCTCCCGACGGAACGTTTACGAGCAGTACTTC. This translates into CASSSRRNVYEQYF.

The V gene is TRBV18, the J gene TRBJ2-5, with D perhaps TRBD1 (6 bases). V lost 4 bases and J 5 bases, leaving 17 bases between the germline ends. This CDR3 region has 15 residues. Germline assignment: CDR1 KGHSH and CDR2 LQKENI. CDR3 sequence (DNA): TGTGCCAGCTCACTCTCCTCAGGGGAAGGGGAGACCCAGTACTTC. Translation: CASSLSSGEGETQYF.